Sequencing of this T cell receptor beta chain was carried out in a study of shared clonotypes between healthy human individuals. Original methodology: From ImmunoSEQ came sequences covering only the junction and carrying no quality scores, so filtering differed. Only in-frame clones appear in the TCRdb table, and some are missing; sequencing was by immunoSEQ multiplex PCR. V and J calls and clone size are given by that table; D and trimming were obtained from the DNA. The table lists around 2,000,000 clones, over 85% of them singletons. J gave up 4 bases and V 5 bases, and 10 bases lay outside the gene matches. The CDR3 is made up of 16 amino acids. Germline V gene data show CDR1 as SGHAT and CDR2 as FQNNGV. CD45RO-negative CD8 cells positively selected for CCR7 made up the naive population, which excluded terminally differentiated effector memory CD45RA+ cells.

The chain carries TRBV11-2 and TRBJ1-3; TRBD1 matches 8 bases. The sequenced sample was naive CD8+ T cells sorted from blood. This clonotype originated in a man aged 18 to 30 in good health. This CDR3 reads CASSPTYRGDGNTIYF. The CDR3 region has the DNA TGTGCCAGCAGCCCAACTTACAGGGGGGACGGAAACACCATATATTTT.